The 27 T cell receptor beta chains below were found in one sample sequenced in a study of blood T cell repertoires in COVID-19. Some clones are missing from TCRdb's copy, which holds only in-frame ones; the method was immunoSEQ multiplex PCR. The table has some 160,000 clones, approximately 87% seen once; the top ten hold under 13%. Input material: peripheral blood. These receptors came from a woman between 70 and 85 years old with COVID-19, enrolled during active disease.

V is TRBV7-9 and J is TRBJ2-1, with D maybe TRBD2 (6 bases). CDR1 is SEHNR and CDR2 is FQNEAQ in the germline V gene (reference sequence). Trimming took 1 base from V and 9 from J, leaving 7 bases between them. The CDR3 has 12 residues. CDR3 nucleotides: TGTGCCAGCAGCTTAGGGAGGGGTGAGCAGTTCTTC. Translated, it gives CASSLGRGEQFF.

This clone appeared a few times. The chain employs TRBV30 and TRBJ1-6; D call uncertain. V lost 5 bases to trimming and J lost 8 bases, with 10 bases between them. The CDR3 extends over 12 amino acids. The germline V gene has CDR1 GTSNPN and CDR2 SVGIG (reference sequence). The CDR3 DNA reads TGTGCCTGGGCCCGGAGTGATTCACCCCTCCACTTT. Its translation is CAWARSDSPLHF.

The chain joins TRBV28 to TRBJ1-1; 8 bases agree with TRBD1. Germline trimming cut 6 bases from V and 0 bases from J; bases unmatched to any gene: 6. Looked up from germline, CDR1 is MDHEN and CDR2 is SYDVKM. The CDR3 has 15 residues. DNA of the CDR3: TGTGCCAGCAGCACCAGGGGGCGACTGAACACTGAAGCTTTCTTT. As protein: CASSTRGRLNTEAFF.

This clone came up a few times. The genes are TRBV5-1 and TRBJ2-2; perhaps TRBD1 as D (6 bases). The CDR3 sequence is 17 residues long. V was pared by 3 bases and J by 2 bases, with 17 bases between. Germline V gives CDR1 SGHRS, CDR2 YFSETQ. This CDR3 is CASSSDSSRKNTGELFF. CDR3 bases: TGCGCCAGCAGCTCGGACAGCAGTAGGAAAAACACCGGGGAGCTGTTTTTT.

The CDR3 nucleotides read TGTGCCAGCAGTTTAATCGGGGGGCCGTATTACGAGCAGTACTTC. Protein: CASSLIGGPYYEQYF. V is TRBV27 and J is TRBJ2-7; the D gene is possibly TRBD2 (7 bases). Trimming pared 2 bases from V and 4 bases from J, leaving 15 bases between. Looked up from germline, CDR1 is MNHEY and CDR2 is SMNVEV (reference sequence). The CDR3 has 15 amino acids.

The V and J genes are TRBV6-5 and TRBJ2-7; D is ambiguous. This CDR3 has 11 residues. V was cut by 8 bases and J by 4 bases, with 9 bases left in between. From germline, CDR1 is MNHEY and CDR2 SVGAGI. The CDR3 here is CASCTEYEQYF. Written as DNA, the CDR3 is TGTGCCAGCTGTACCGAGTACGAGCAGTACTTC.

The chain is built from TRBV2 and TRBJ1-4, with 11 bases matching TRBD1. Losses at the gene ends were 5 bases for V and 3 bases for J; bases not matched to a gene: 5. The CDR3 is 16 residues long. Germline V gives CDR1 SNHLY, CDR2 FYNNEI. The CDR3 sequence is CASSRTGGASNEKLFF. In DNA, the CDR3 is TGTGCCAGCAGTCGGACAGGGGGCGCCTCTAATGAAAAACTGTTTTTT.

V gene TRBV9 combines with J gene TRBJ1-4; 9 bases map to TRBD1. The CDR3 is 16 residues long. V was clipped by 3 bases and J by 0 bases; unmatched bases: 3. CDR1 and CDR2 from the germline V gene are SGDLS and YYNGEE. CDR3: CASSGDRVATNEKLFF. DNA of the CDR3: TGTGCCAGCAGCGGGGACAGGGTTGCAACTAATGAAAAACTGTTTTTT.

This chain joins TRBV15 and TRBJ1-6; no firm D call. V was trimmed by 5 bases and J by 9 bases, leaving 20 bases between them. CDR1 and CDR2 (germline): LNHNV, YYDKDF (reference sequence). The CDR3 is 16 residues long. The CDR3 region is CATSQPRDRWSSPLHF. The CDR3 DNA reads as TGTGCCACCAGCCAGCCGAGGGATAGGTGGAGTTCACCCCTCCACTTT.

The CDR3 region is CASSAGNTYGYTF. The CDR3 nucleotides read TGTGCCAGCAGCGCAGGGAATACCTATGGCTACACCTTC. The V and J genes are TRBV25-1 and TRBJ1-2; possible D gene TRBD1, 5 bases. Trimming cost V 6 bases and J 4 bases, with 12 bases left between them. The germline gives CDR1 MGHDK, CDR2 SYGVNS. CDR3 length: 13 residues.

This clone was counted a few times. This chain connects TRBV4-2 to TRBJ1-5, with D unresolved. The CDR3 totals 16 residues. The V and J ends lost 0 bases and 3 bases respectively, with 12 bases between them. Per the germline V gene, CDR1 is LGHNA and CDR2 is YNFKEQ. The DNA of the CDR3 is TGTGCCAGCAGCCAAGAGCGGACTCGATCCAATCAGCCCCAGCATTTT. Amino acids: CASSQERTRSNQPQHF.

The J gene is TRBJ1-1, the V gene TRBV5-1, with 10 nucleotides matching TRBD1. The V and J ends lost 4 bases and 5 bases, in that order; junction bases with no gene match: 2. CDR1 SGHRS and CDR2 YFSETQ come from the germline V gene. CDR3 size: 13 residues. Written as DNA, the CDR3 is TGCGCCAGCAGCAGGGACAGGGGAACTGAAGCTTTCTTT. It is translated as CASSRDRGTEAFF.

The rearrangement joins TRBV29-1 to TRBJ2-2; TRBD1 might be the D (5 bases). The CDR3 runs to 12 residues. V was cut by 7 bases and J by 2 bases, with 8 bases left in between. In germline, CDR1 is SQVTM, CDR2 ANQGSEA. The CDR3 sequence: CSAQGNTGELFF. CDR3 DNA: TGCAGCGCTCAGGGAAACACCGGGGAGCTGTTTTTT.

The V gene is TRBV5-1, the J gene TRBJ2-3; perhaps TRBD2 as D (6 bases). V was trimmed by 4 bases and J by 6 bases, leaving 18 bases between them. CDR1 is SGHRS and CDR2 is YFSETQ in the germline V gene. The CDR3 is made up of 15 amino acids. CDR3: CASSPLGGAADTQYF. In nucleotides, the CDR3 is TGCGCCAGCAGCCCCTTAGGAGGGGCCGCCGATACGCAGTATTTT.

This clone was seen once. The V gene is TRBV7-3, the J gene TRBJ1-3; 7 bases match TRBD1. With 5 bases clipped from V and 1 base from J, the junction kept 5 bases outside the gene matches. The germline V gene has CDR1 SGHTA and CDR2 FQGTGA. This CDR3 has 15 residues. The CDR3 here is CASSPTGNSGNTIYF. In DNA form, the CDR3 reads TGTGCCAGCAGCCCGACAGGGAATTCTGGAAACACCATATATTTT.

In its sample, this clone was seen once. The gene calls are TRBV5-4 and TRBJ1-6; TRBD1 might be the D (5 bases). The germline V gene encodes CDR1 SGHNT and CDR2 YYREEE (reference sequence). V dropped 0 bases and J dropped 6 bases, with 13 bases sitting between them. This CDR3 spans 16 amino acids. The chain's CDR3 is CASSLVFGGGNSPLHF. CDR3 DNA sequence: TGTGCCAGCAGCTTGGTTTTTGGGGGGGGTAATTCACCCCTCCACTTT.

The genes are TRBV3-1 (or the pseudogene TRBV3-2) and TRBJ1-1; unclear D gene. The CDR3 sequence is 15 residues long. V was trimmed by 1 base and J by 4 bases, leaving 13 bases between them. Germline CDR1 LGHDT, CDR2 YNNKEL (reference sequence). In DNA form, the CDR3 reads TGTGCCAGCAGCCAAGTCCCGGGATCGTCCACTGAAGCTTTCTTT. This sequence encodes CASSQVPGSSTEAFF.

The chain employs TRBV14 and TRBJ2-7, with 12 bases fitting TRBD1. Unmatched junction bases numbered 2, after V lost 2 bases and J lost 0 bases. The CDR3 has 16 amino acids. The germline V gene encodes CDR1 SGHDN and CDR2 FVKESK. The CDR3 region has the DNA TGTGCCAGCAGCCAACTGGGACAGGGGGCCTCCTACGAGCAGTACTTC. Translation: CASSQLGQGASYEQYF.

This chain joins TRBV21-1 and TRBJ1-4; TRBD1, the table's D call, was not compared with the DNA. TRBV21-1 is a recognized pseudogene. This CDR3 region has 18 residues. The CDR3 coding sequence is TGTGCCAGAAGTGGGGGACAGAGGGAATCTGCAACTAATGAAAAACTGTTTTTT. It translates to CARSGGQRESATNEKLFF.

The chain employs TRBV11-2 and TRBJ2-3; 9 bases fit TRBD2. V gave up 10 bases and J gave up 5 bases; unmatched junction bases: 13. In germline, CDR1 is SGHAT, CDR2 FQNNGV. The CDR3 length is 15 residues. For the CDR3, the DNA is TGTGCCATAAGTAATGGCGGGGGGGCCATAGATACGCAGTATTTT. It yields the protein CAISNGGGAIDTQYF.

This clone was detected only once. The chain employs TRBV7-8 and TRBJ1-4; TRBD1 is a possible D gene (6 bases). Germline V gene sequence: CDR1 SGHVS, CDR2 FQNEAQ. This CDR3 contains 15 residues. Trimming shortened V by 3 bases and J by 5 bases, and 13 bases separated the two germline ends. The CDR3 DNA reads TGTGCCAGCAGCTTTTCAGGACAGTCAAATGAAAAACTGTTTTTT. Its translation is CASSFSGQSNEKLFF. Variable domain in full (rest from reference TRBV7-8 and TRBJ1-4): GAGVSQSPRYKVAKRGQDVALRCDPISGHVSLFWYQQALGQGPEFLTYFQNEAQLDKSGLPSDRFFAERPEGSVSTLKIQRTQQEDSAVYLCASSFSGQSNEKLFFGSGTQLSVL.

This chain uses TRBV7-9 with TRBJ2-3; a possible D gene is TRBD2 (6 bases). Between the trimmed V and J ends, which lost 1 base and 6 bases, there was a span of 17 bases. CDR1 SEHNR and CDR2 FQNEAQ come from the germline V gene (reference sequence). The CDR3 totals 16 residues. Here the CDR3 DNA reads TGTGCCAGCAGCTTAGTAGGGGCGGTGGAGGGGGATACGCAGTATTTT. Protein sequence: CASSLVGAVEGDTQYF.

The gene calls are TRBV11-2 and TRBJ2-1; TRBD2 matches at 9 bases. The CDR3 is made up of 13 amino acids. V lost 5 bases to trimming and J lost 12 bases; unmatched junction nucleotides: 8. In germline, CDR1 is SGHAT, CDR2 FQNNGV. Here the CDR3 reads CASSKERGAPQFF. The CDR3 DNA sequence: TGTGCCAGCAGCAAGGAGCGGGGGGCACCGCAGTTCTTC.

V and J are TRBV19 and TRBJ2-1; tentatively, D is TRBD1 (9 bases). This CDR3 comprises 17 residues. Trimming removed 6 bases at V and 3 bases at J, with 21 bases between. Germline V gene data show CDR1 as LNHDA and CDR2 as SQIVND (reference sequence). The CDR3 sequence: CASSEGGGTGNYNEQFF. The CDR3 DNA follows: TGTGCCAGTAGCGAAGGCGGGGGGACAGGGAACTACAATGAGCAGTTCTTC.

The J gene is TRBJ2-1, the V gene TRBV19; a weak D match, TRBD2 (6 bases). The germline V gene encodes CDR1 LNHDA and CDR2 SQIVND (reference sequence). The CDR3 loop spans 16 amino acids. The ends were cut back, 6 bases at V and 6 bases at J, with 21 bases in the middle. In nucleotides, the CDR3 is TGTGCCAGTAGGGGGGGTCTAGGGTCCATTGGCAATGAGCAGTTCTTC. This translates into CASRGGLGSIGNEQFF.

J is TRBJ1-4 and V is TRBV5-5, with TRBD1 identical over 8 bases. Germline CDR1 and CDR2: SGHKS and YYEKEE (reference sequence). CDR3 length: 15 residues. V lost 0 bases to trimming and J lost 10 bases; unmatched junction nucleotides: 8. CDR3 amino acids: CASSLAAGGRSKLFF. The DNA for the CDR3 is TGTGCCAGCAGCTTGGCGGCAGGGGGCAGGTCAAAACTGTTTTTT.

This clone has a single count. The chain joins TRBV3-1 (or the pseudogene TRBV3-2) to TRBJ2-5; no firm D call. The V gene's germline CDR1 is LGHDT and CDR2 YNNKEL (reference sequence). This CDR3 comprises 15 residues. V lost 3 bases and J lost 5, with 16 bases in between. CDR3 loop: CASSQALSSWETQYF. Here the CDR3 DNA reads TGTGCCAGCAGCCAGGCGCTCAGTAGCTGGGAGACCCAGTACTTC.